This TCR beta chain was captured by sequencing in a study of blood T cell repertoires in COVID-19 (TCRdb year 2020). In terms of the full investigation: Samples covering the acute and convalescent phases of COVID-19 were provided by collaborators in the United States, Italy and Spain. The material from the prospective study consisted of cDNA or gDNA derived from T cells, B-cell-depleted T cells, or PBMCs. Subjects who had been exposed to COVID-19, were actively infected with it, or had recovered from it provided the deeply sampled blood TCRbeta repertoires that made up the dataset. A freely available public database, intended as a resource for researchers studying the immune response to SARS-CoV-2, is where the repertoires were released. Samples came from the ongoing ImmuneRACE study (first 160 participants) plus 1,254 subjects from 6 global collaborators. Sample metadata almost always included a de-identified subject ID, COVID-19 status, age in years and sex. Where available, HLA class I and class II types were taken from metadata supplied by the sample provider and were not determined by assay-based typing.

Each collaborating institution followed its own protocols to collect whole blood in K2EDTA tubes. For TCRbeta analysis, collaborator samples were shipped as frozen whole blood, as isolated PBMCs, or as DNA extracted from either sample type. Findings and caveats that apply to the study as a whole: The quantity of clinical and demographic metadata differed by source and by participant and was supplied without curation.

TCRbeta CDR3 regions were amplified from genomic DNA by means of the immunoSEQ Assay, a bias-controlled multiplex PCR. Per the authors' processing: The number of nucleated cells in each sample was estimated by amplification of reference gene primers within the assay. Sequence reads were collapsed and filtered to measure the absolute abundance of every unique TCRbeta CDR3 rearrangement. For each sample, productive Simpson clonality was calculated as the square root of Simpson's diversity index over productive rearrangements. TCRdb obtained this table from immuneACCESS and retained in-frame rearrangements with V and J assigned. These tables miss some clones; where compared with another copy, unresolved V genes account for less than half of the shortfall, and the remainder is unexplained. V, J and clone size are taken as reported in that table, and D and trimming were inferred from the DNA itself. This sample is represented by under 200,000 clones; about 80% of them were singletons. Together, the top ten hold about 2.7% of the sample.

There are a few counts of this clone. Its antigen has not been determined. No much larger clone exists at a distance of one base, and base qualities are not known. Via the germline V gene (reference sequence), CDR1 is MNHEY and CDR2 SMNVEV. The CDR3 goes from the cysteine to the phenylalanine over 13 residues. This entry keeps only the CDR3 DNA: 39 bases, framed from base 1. Trimming leaves V shorter by 4 bases and J shorter by 3 bases, with the junction holding 1 base beyond the gene matches. Sequenced sample: peripheral blood. The V and J genes are TRBV27 and TRBJ1-2; a stretch of 8 junction bases matches TRBD1. The receptor's source is a human donor with acute or convalescent COVID-19. The donor label of this sample is uncertain. The CDR3 region has the sequence CASSSTGDYGYTF. The DNA reads as follows: TGTGCCAGCAGTTCGACAGGGGACTATGGCTACACCTTC.